Below, 20 T cell receptor beta chains from the same sample are listed, as sequenced in a study of blood T cell repertoires in COVID-19. Produced via immunoSEQ multiplex PCR; TCRdb's table is partial and in-frame only. The table lists around 290,000 clones, roughly 86% of them singletons. The sample taken for sequencing was PBMCs or T cells enriched from blood (not recorded which). All receptors derive from a woman between 18 and 30 years old who had recovered from COVID-19.

The chain joins TRBV4-3 to TRBJ1-2; D not certain. The CDR3 extends over 14 amino acids. Per germline, CDR1 LGHNA and CDR2 YSLEER. Between the trimmed V and J ends, which lost 7 bases and 0 bases, there was a span of 12 bases. In DNA form, the CDR3 reads TGCGCCAGCACCTTGGCAAAAGCTAACTATGGCTACACCTTC. Translating it yields CASTLAKANYGYTF.

The rearrangement links TRBV19 to TRBJ1-5, with D maybe TRBD1 (6 bases). CDR1 LNHDA and CDR2 SQIVND come from the germline V gene (reference sequence). V shed 3 bases and J shed 6 bases, with 15 bases lying between them. CDR3 length equals 15 residues. CDR3 sequence (DNA): TGTGCCAGTAGTATTTCCGACGGGGGGCTTCAGCCCCAGCATTTT. Residues: CASSISDGGLQPQHF.

The chain joins TRBV19 to TRBJ2-5; D remains unclear. CDR3 length equals 16 residues. Trimming removed 5 bases at V and 2 bases at J, with 18 bases between. CDR1 is LNHDA and CDR2 is SQIVND in the germline V gene (reference sequence). CDR3 residues: CASSPLRRSPQETQYF. The CDR3 nucleotides are TGTGCCAGTAGTCCCCTCCGGAGAAGCCCACAAGAGACCCAGTACTTC.

The chain links TRBV5-4 to TRBJ1-2; 9 bases map to TRBD1. The length of the CDR3 is 15 residues. Looked up from germline, CDR1 is SGHNT and CDR2 is YYREEE (reference sequence). V was clipped by 3 bases and J by 0 bases; unmatched bases: 3. CDR3 protein: CASSSTGGPNYGYTF. The CDR3 DNA reads as TGTGCCAGCAGCTCAACAGGGGGCCCTAACTATGGCTACACCTTC.

This clone was counted a single time. The chain couples TRBV30 to TRBJ1-2; 7 positions agree with TRBD1. Germline V gene lookup returns CDR1 GTSNPN and CDR2 SVGIG (reference sequence). This CDR3 region has 13 residues. The J segment lost 4 bases and the V segment lost 4 bases, leaving 6 bases of the junction unmatched. The CDR3 spells CAWKGDSFYGYTF. The DNA of the CDR3 is TGTGCCTGGAAGGGGGACAGTTTCTATGGCTACACCTTC.

The rearrangement links TRBV5-4 to TRBJ2-7; a weak D match, TRBD2 (5 bases). Germline CDR1 reads SGHNT; CDR2 reads YYREEE (reference sequence). The V and J ends lost 0 bases and 9 bases respectively, with 16 bases between them. This CDR3 region has 14 residues. The CDR3 bases are TGTGCCAGCAGCTTGGGCGTTCAGGTCGAGGGGCAGTACTTC. Protein: CASSLGVQVEGQYF.

The chain has TRBV5-1 and TRBJ2-2, with TRBD2 identical over 9 bases. Germline V gene sequence: CDR1 SGHRS, CDR2 YFSETQ. Unmatched junction bases numbered 13, after V lost 0 bases and J lost 4 bases. This CDR3 comprises 19 residues. CDR3 coding DNA: TGCGCCAGCAGCTTGGCGAAGTTTGCTAGCGGGGTCGGCACCGGGGAGCTGTTTTTT. Translation: CASSLAKFASGVGTGELFF.

This chain joins TRBV5-4 and TRBJ1-2; 11 bases are shared with TRBD1. V trimming: 3 bases; J trimming: 6 bases; junction bases outside the gene matches: 7. Germline V gene data show CDR1 as SGHNT and CDR2 as YYREEE (reference sequence). This CDR3 spans 15 amino acids. CDR3: CASSSLDRGLHGYTF. In DNA form, the CDR3 reads TGTGCCAGCAGCTCGTTGGACAGGGGGCTTCATGGCTACACCTTC. Full variable domain (outside the CDR3, taken from reference TRBV5-4 and TRBJ1-2): ETGVTQSPTHLIKTRGQQVTLRCSSQSGHNTVSWYQQALGQGPQFIFQYYREEENGRGNFPPRFSGLQFPNYSSELNVNALELDDSALYLCASSSLDRGLHGYTFGSGTRLTVV.

The chain uses TRBV19 and TRBJ2-6, with a possible D match to TRBD1 (5 bases). The CDR3 is 16 residues long. CDR1 and CDR2 from the germline V gene are LNHDA and SQIVND (reference sequence). Trimming left V 4 bases short and J 0 bases short, with 10 bases between. CDR3: CASSTPGYSGANVLTF. In DNA, the CDR3 is TGTGCCAGTAGTACCCCAGGGTACTCTGGGGCCAACGTCCTGACTTTC.

The rearrangement uses TRBV2 and TRBJ2-2; D is unresolved. V shed 5 bases and J shed 3 bases, with 10 bases lying between them. Per germline, CDR1 SNHLY and CDR2 FYNNEI. This CDR3 comprises 14 residues. The CDR3 protein is CASSQGRDTGELFF. The CDR3 coding sequence is TGTGCCAGCAGTCAAGGTCGGGACACCGGGGAGCTGTTTTTT.

This clone was seen only a few times. This sequence joins TRBV5-6 and TRBJ2-1, with a possible D match to TRBD2 (6 bases). The CDR3 loop spans 17 amino acids. Germline V gene data show CDR1 as SGHDT and CDR2 as YYEEEE. V lost 3 bases to trimming and J lost 3 bases, with 19 bases between them. In DNA form, the CDR3 reads TGTGCCAGCAGCTCCCGACCCGGACGGAGGGTCTACAATGAGCAGTTCTTC. It yields the protein CASSSRPGRRVYNEQFF.

The chain recombines TRBV7-9 with TRBJ2-7; 11 nucleotides align to TRBD2. Germline V lookup: CDR1 SEHNR, CDR2 FQNEAQ (reference sequence). The junction had 5 bases not matched to a gene; V was cut back by 5 bases and J by 2 bases. This CDR3 is built from 15 residues. CDR3: CASSRGTSGAYEQYF. As DNA, the CDR3 is TGTGCCAGCAGCAGGGGGACTAGCGGAGCCTACGAGCAGTACTTC.

The rearrangement links TRBV28 to TRBJ1-2; D might be TRBD1 (5 bases). The CDR3 loop spans 12 amino acids. Trimming removed 6 bases at V and 8 bases at J, with 13 bases between. Germline CDR1 MDHEN, CDR2 SYDVKM. The CDR3 protein is CASRTETRGYTF. CDR3 in DNA: TGTGCCAGCAGGACAGAGACTCGGGGCTACACCTTC.

This chain connects TRBV28 to TRBJ2-7, with 8 bases that match TRBD2. Trimming took 5 bases from V and 5 from J; bases not matched to a gene: 11. In germline, CDR1 is MDHEN, CDR2 SYDVKM. The CDR3 has 15 amino acids. The CDR3 DNA sequence: TGTGCCAGCAGTCCCAGCGGGAGTAGCCCGCACGAGCAGTACTTC. This encodes CASSPSGSSPHEQYF. The variable domain in full, with the rest retrieved from reference TRBV28 and TRBJ2-7, is DVKVTQSSRYLVKRTGEKVFLECVQDMDHENMFWYRQDPGLGLRLIYFSYDVKMKEKGDIPEGYSVSREKKERFSLILESASTNQTSMYLCASSPSGSSPHEQYFGPGTRLTVT.

The chain has TRBV2 and TRBJ2-1; 10 nucleotides line up with TRBD2. This CDR3 has 14 residues. The V gene end was trimmed by 6 bases and the J gene end by 9 bases; junction bases not matched to a gene: 8. Germline CDR1 SNHLY, CDR2 FYNNEI. The CDR3 DNA reads as TGTGCCAGCAGACTCGGACTAGCGGCCGCTGAGCAGTTCTTC. Residues: CASRLGLAAAEQFF.

The rearrangement uses TRBV2 and TRBJ2-2; 10 nucleotides match TRBD2. Looked up from germline, CDR1 is SNHLY and CDR2 is FYNNEI. This CDR3 comprises 13 residues. The CDR3 region is CAGGLAGVGELFF. CDR3 coding DNA: TGTGCAGGAGGTCTAGCGGGAGTTGGGGAGCTGTTTTTT. Full variable domain (rest looked up from reference TRBV2 and TRBJ2-2): EPEVTQTPSHQVTQMGQEVILRCVPISNHLYFYWYRQILGQKVEFLVSFYNNEISEKSEIFDDQFSVERPDGSNFTLKIRSTKLEDSAMYFCAGGLAGVGELFFGEGSRLTVL.

This clone was seen more than once but under ten times. This sequence joins TRBV5-1 and TRBJ2-5; 7 bases are shared with TRBD2. The length of the CDR3 is 14 residues. Trimming removed 1 base from V and 2 bases from J; junction bases left unmatched: 2. Germline CDR1 is SGHRS and CDR2 is YFSETQ. The DNA for the CDR3 is TGCGCCAGCAGCTTGTCTAGCGGACAAGAGACCCAGTACTTC. Its protein is CASSLSSGQETQYF. The full variable domain, its missing parts supplied by reference TRBV5-1 and TRBJ2-5, is KAGVTQTPRYLIKTRGQQVTLSCSPISGHRSVSWYQQTPGQGLQFLFEYFSETQRNKGNFPGRFSGRQFSNSRSEMNVSTLELGDSALYLCASSLSSGQETQYFGPGTRLLVL.

Comment on this clone: A much larger clone lies a single base off, so this may be a read error. The V call is TRBV28, the J call TRBJ2-2; D is possibly TRBD1 (6 bases). This CDR3 is 12 amino acids long. Germline-derived CDR1 and CDR2 are MDHEN and SYDVKM. V shed 6 bases and J shed 6 bases, with 8 bases lying between them. CDR3 nucleotides: TGTGCCAGCAGCACAGGGTCCGGGGAGCTGTTTTTT. Encoded protein: CASSTGSGELFF.

This sequence joins TRBV6-2 or TRBV6-3 and TRBJ1-5; the D is unclear. This CDR3 contains 12 residues. Trimming removed 0 bases from V and 6 bases from J, with 3 bases in between. Germline values: CDR1 MNHEY, CDR2 SVGEGT. CDR3: CASSYSRQPQHF. The CDR3 DNA follows: TGTGCCAGCAGTTACTCGCGTCAGCCCCAGCATTTT.

Only one count was recorded for this clone. The CDR3 nucleotides read TGTGCCAGCAGTTACTCCTCAGGGGAGAGGCCCCAGCATTTT. Translated: CASSYSSGERPQHF. The J gene is TRBJ1-5, the V gene TRBV6-5; D is possibly TRBD1 (6 bases). Germline values: CDR1 MNHEY, CDR2 SVGAGI. CDR3 length: 14 amino acids. Trimming left V 0 bases short and J 9 bases short, with 12 bases between.